The clone carrying this T cell receptor beta chain was observed a handful of times. The entry originates in a study of T cells after yellow fever vaccination. J lost 8 bases, V lost 3 bases, and 8 bases had no gene match. The CDR3 sequence is 15 residues long. TCRdb ran MiXCR on the 5' RACE reads and lists one entry per CDR3 protein. In the table there are 300,000 or so distinct CDR3 sequences, approximately 4% of which are singletons. This TCR was sampled from a man between 18 and 29 years old who received the YFV17D yellow fever vaccine. Sequenced material: PBMCs, taken 5 days after the yellow fever booster vaccination. The chain is built from TRBV12-3 or TRBV12-4 and TRBJ1-4; 8 bases are shared with TRBD1. The CDR3 sequence is CASSLPDRETEKLFF. The CDR3 DNA reads as TGTGCCAGCAGTTTGCCGGACAGGGAAACAGAAAAACTGTTTTTT.